This TCR beta chain was profiled in a study of T cells after yellow fever vaccination. Study outcomes and limitations: Peaking faster, on day 5 versus 15, the secondary response was nonetheless weaker. Reappearance after the booster was observed for most primary-vaccination clones (roughly 97% CD4, over 75% CD8).

Germline V gene data show CDR1 as LGHNA and CDR2 as YNFKEQ. J was trimmed by 7 bases and V by 5 bases; bases with no gene match: 9. The CDR3 runs 14 residues. This clonotype was picked up a small number of times. Its specificity is unknown. TCRdb re-called the 5' RACE reads through MiXCR, storing one row per CDR3 protein. This table holds under 95,000 distinct CDR3 sequences, around 7% found once. The sequence was collected from a man between 18 and 35 years old who received the YFV17D yellow fever vaccine. Sequences were derived from CD8+ T cells sorted from PBMCs, sampled around 10 days after the first yellow fever vaccination. This sequence joins TRBV4-2 and TRBJ2-7, with 9 bases that match TRBD1. The CDR3, as DNA: TGTGCCAGCAGCAATCCCGGGACAGGGCAGGAGCAGTACTTC. It translates to CASSNPGTGQEQYF.